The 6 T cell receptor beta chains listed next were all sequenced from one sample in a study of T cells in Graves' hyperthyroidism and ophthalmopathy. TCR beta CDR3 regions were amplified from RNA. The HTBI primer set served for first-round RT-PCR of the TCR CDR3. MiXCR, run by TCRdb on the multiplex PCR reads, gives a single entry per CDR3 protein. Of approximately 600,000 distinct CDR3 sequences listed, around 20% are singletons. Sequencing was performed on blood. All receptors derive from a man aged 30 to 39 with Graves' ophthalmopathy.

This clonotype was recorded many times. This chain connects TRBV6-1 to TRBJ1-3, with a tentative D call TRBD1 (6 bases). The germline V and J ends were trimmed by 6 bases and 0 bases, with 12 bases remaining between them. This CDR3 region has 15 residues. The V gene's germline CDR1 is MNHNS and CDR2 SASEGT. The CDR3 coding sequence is TGTGCCAGCAGATACGGACAGACCTCTGGAAACACCATATATTTT. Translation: CASRYGQTSGNTIYF.

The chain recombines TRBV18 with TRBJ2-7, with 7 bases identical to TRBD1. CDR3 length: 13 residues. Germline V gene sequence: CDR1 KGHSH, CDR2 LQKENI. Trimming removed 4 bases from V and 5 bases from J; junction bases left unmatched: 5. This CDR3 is CASSLGQVDEQYF. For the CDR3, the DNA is TGTGCCAGCTCACTCGGACAGGTTGACGAGCAGTACTTC.

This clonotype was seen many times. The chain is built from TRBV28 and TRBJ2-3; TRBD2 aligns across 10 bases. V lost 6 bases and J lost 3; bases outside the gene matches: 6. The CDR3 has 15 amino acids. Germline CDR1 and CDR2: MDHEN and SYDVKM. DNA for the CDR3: TGTGCCAGCAGGCTAGCGGGAGAAAGGACAGATACGCAGTATTTT. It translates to CASRLAGERTDTQYF.

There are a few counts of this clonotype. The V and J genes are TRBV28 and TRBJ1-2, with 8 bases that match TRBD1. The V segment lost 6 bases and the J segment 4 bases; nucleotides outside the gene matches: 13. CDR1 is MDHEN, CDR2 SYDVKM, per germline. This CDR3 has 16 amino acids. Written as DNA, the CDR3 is TGTGCCAGCAGGCTTAGACAGGGGAAGGTCTCCTATGGCTACACCTTC. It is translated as CASRLRQGKVSYGYTF.

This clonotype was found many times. CDR3 nucleotides: TGTGCCAGCAGTGAAGGGCCAGAGAGCTCCTACGAGCAGTACTTC. It yields the protein CASSEGPESSYEQYF. The chain is built from TRBV6-1 and TRBJ2-7; the D is unclear. V was cut by 1 base and J by 0 bases, with 10 bases left in between. Germline V gene data show CDR1 as MNHNS and CDR2 as SASEGT. This CDR3 comprises 15 residues.

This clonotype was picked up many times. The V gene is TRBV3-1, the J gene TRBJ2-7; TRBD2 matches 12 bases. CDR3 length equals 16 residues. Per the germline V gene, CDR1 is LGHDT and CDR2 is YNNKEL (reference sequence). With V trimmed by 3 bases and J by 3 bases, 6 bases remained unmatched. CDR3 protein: CASSHDTSGRFYEQYF. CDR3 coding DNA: TGTGCCAGCAGCCATGATACTAGCGGGAGGTTCTACGAGCAGTACTTC.